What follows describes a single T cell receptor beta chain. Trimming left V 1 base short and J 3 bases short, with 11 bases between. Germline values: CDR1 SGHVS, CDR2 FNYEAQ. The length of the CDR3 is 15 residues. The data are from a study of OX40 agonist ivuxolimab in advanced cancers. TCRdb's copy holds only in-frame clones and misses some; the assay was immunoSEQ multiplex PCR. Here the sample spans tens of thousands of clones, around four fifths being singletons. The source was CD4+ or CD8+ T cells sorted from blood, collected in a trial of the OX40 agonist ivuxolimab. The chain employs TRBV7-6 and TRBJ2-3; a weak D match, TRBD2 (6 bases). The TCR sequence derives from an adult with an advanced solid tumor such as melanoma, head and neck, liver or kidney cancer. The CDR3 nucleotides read TGTGCCAGCAGCTTAGGGGGAGGCGGAACAGATACGCAGTATTTT. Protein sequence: CASSLGGGGTDTQYF.